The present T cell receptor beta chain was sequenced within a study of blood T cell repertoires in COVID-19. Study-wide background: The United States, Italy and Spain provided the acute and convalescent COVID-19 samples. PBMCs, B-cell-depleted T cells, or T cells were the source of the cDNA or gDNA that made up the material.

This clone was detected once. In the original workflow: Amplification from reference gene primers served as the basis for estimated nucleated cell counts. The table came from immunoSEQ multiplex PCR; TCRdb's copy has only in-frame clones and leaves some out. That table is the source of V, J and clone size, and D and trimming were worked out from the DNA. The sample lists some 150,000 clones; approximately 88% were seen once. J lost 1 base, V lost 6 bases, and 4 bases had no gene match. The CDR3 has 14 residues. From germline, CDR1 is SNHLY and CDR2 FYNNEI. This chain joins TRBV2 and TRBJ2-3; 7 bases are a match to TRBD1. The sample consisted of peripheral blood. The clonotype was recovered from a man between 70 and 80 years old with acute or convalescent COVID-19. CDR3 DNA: TGTGCCAGCAGGACCGGACAGGGCACAGATACGCAGTATTTT. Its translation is CASRTGQGTDTQYF.